This T cell receptor (beta chain) was found in a study of T-cell reconstitution after alpha-beta-depleted transplantation in children. General study findings and limits: T-cell numbers and diversity one year post-transplant derived largely from freshly generated T cells.

The TCRbeta library incorporated unique molecular identifiers. MiXCR, applied by TCRdb to the PCR reads, yields one record per CDR3 protein. The sample has hundreds of thousands of distinct CDR3 sequences, 10% to 13% seen once. Per germline, CDR1 LNHDA and CDR2 SQIVND (reference sequence). V lost 7 bases to trimming and J lost 7 bases; unmatched junction nucleotides: 16. CDR3 length: 16 amino acids. As regards this clonotype: Its matching antigen is unknown.

The material sequenced was PBMCs, taken before TCRalphabeta/CD19-depleted stem cell transplant. The rearrangement links TRBV19 to TRBJ2-1; 7 nucleotides agree with TRBD2. This TCR was sampled from a child aged 2-9 years with inherited bone marrow failure, due to receive a stem cell transplant. The CDR3 reads CASNMGGRARINEQFF. The CDR3 coding sequence is TGTGCCAGTAACATGGGTGGGAGGGCCAGGATAAATGAGCAGTTCTTC. Filled out from reference TRBV19 and TRBJ2-1, the complete variable domain reads DGGITQSPKYLFRKEGQNVTLSCEQNLNHDAMYWYRQDPGQGLRLIYYSQIVNDFQKGDIAEGYSVSREKKESFPLTVTSAQKNPTAFYLCASNMGGRARINEQFFGPGTRLTVL.